This T cell receptor beta chain was captured by sequencing in a study of T cell responses to AZD1222 COVID-19 vaccine. Overall study results and limits: Spike-specific TCR depth and breadth grew after two AZD1222 doses. Baseline antibody screening turned up just 6 or 7 seropositive AZD1222 recipients. Repertoire sampling occurred only after the peak T cell response.

In germline, CDR1 is SGHNT, CDR2 YENEEA. This CDR3 region has 14 residues. V lost 6 bases, J lost 6 bases, and 8 bases stayed unmatched. This clone was found once. Its antigen is currently unknown. The data were produced by immunoSEQ multiplex PCR, yet TCRdb's version contains in-frame clones alone and is incomplete. The table includes 80,000 to 95,000 clones, around 90% detected once. This sequence was found in an adult in good health. The V call is TRBV11-3, the J call TRBJ2-1; 7 nucleotides line up with TRBD2. Sequencing used peripheral blood, obtained on day 0 of AZD1222 vaccination. Written as DNA, the CDR3 is TGTGCCAGCAGGGGGAGGACTAGTAGCAATGAGCAGTTCTTC. This encodes CASRGRTSSNEQFF.